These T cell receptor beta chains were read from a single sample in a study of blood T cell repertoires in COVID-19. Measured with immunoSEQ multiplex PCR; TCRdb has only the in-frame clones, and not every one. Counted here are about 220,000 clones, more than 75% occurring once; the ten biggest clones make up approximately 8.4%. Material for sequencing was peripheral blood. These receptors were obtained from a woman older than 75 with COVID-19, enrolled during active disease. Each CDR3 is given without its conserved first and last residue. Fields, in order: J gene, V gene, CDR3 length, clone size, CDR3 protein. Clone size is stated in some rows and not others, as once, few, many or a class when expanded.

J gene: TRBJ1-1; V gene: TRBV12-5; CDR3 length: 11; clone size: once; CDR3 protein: ASGLVVGGEAF
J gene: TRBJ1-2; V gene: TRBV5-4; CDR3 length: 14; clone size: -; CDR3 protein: ASSSPTGQINYGYT
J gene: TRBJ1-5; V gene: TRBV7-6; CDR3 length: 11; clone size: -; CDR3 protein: ASSLWRDQPQH
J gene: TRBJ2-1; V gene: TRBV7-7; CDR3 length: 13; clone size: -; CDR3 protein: ASSPGRGGSNEQF
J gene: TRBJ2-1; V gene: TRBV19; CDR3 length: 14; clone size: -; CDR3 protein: ASSTVAALAYNEQF
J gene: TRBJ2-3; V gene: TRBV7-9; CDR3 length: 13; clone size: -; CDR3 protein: ASSLVAGNTDTQY
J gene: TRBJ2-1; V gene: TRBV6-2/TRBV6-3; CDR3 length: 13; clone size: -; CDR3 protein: ASSYRLAGDHEQF
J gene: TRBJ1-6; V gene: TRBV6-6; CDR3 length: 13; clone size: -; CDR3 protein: ASSPDRGVLSPLH
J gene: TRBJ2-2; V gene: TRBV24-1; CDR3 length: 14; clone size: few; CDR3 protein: ATSDPGQGNTGELF
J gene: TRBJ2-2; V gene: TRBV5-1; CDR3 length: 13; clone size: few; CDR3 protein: ASSYLGRGTGELF
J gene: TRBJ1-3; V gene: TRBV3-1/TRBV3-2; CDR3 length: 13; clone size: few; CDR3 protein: ASSYRLSSGNTIY
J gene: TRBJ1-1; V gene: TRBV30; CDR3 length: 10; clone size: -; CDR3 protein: AWNQGATEAF
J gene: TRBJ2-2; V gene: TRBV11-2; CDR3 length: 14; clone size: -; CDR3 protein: ASSLAFGAMVGELF
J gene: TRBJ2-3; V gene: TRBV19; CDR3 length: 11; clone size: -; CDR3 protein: ASKLAGGDTQY
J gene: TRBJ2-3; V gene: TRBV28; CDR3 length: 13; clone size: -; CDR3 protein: ASSRPRSSTDTQY
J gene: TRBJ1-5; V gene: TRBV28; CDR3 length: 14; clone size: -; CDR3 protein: ASSRGGSYSNQPQH
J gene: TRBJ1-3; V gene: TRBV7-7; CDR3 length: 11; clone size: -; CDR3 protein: ASSNNQGNTIY
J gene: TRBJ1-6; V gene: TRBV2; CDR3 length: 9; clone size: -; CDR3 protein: ASSSNSPLH
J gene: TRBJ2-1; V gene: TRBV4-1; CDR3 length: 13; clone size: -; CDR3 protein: ASSQLQGSYNEQF
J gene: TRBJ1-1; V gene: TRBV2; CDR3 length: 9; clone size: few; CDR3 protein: ASRREAEAF
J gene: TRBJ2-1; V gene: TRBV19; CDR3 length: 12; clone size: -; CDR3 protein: ASTLYGAGEEQF
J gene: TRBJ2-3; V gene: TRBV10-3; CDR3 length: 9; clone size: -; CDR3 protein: AMGTPDTQY
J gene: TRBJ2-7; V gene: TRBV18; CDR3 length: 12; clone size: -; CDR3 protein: ASSPQSQAYEQY
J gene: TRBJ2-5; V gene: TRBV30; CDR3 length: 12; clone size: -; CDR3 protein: AWSPNGGGETQY
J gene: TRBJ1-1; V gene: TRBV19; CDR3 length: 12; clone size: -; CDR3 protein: ASSRRDREPEAF
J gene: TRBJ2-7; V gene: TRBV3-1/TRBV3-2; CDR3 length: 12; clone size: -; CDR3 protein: ASSQGYGVYEQY
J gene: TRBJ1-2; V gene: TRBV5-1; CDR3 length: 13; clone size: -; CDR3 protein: ASRHLYRGNYGYT
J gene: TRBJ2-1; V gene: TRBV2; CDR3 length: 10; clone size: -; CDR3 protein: ASNQRRDEQF
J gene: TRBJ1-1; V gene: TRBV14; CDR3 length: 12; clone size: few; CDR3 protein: ASSQDIGVWGAF
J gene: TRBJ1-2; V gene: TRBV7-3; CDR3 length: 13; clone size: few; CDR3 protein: ASSLQPGGLSSYT
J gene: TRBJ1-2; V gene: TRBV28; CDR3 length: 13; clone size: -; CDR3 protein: ASTSNRGQNYGYT
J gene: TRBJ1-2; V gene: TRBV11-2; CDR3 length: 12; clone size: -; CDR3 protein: ASSVDRVNYGYT
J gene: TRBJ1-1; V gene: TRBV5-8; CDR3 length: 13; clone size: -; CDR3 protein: ASSRRQGAGTEAF
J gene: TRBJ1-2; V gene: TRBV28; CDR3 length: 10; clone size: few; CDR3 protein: ASSFPPGGYT
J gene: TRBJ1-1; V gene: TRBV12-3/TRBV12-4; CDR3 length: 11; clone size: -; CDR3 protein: ASSRGGFTEAF
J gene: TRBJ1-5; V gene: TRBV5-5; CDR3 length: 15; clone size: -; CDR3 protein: ASSLGLRRNSNQPQH
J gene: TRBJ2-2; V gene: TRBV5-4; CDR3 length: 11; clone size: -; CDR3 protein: ASSLGRGSELF
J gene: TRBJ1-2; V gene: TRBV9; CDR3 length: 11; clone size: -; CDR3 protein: ASSTHANYGYT
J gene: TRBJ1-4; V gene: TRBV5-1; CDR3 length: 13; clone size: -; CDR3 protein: ASSPQGATNEKLF
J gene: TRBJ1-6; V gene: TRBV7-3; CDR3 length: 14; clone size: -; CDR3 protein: ASSLSPAVGGIPLH
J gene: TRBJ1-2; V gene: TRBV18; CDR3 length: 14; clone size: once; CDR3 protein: ASSAKDSTINYGYT
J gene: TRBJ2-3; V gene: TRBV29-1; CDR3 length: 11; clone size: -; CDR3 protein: SVAGLAGDTQY
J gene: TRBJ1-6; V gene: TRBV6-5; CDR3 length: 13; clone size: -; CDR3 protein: ASSYTTVNNSPLH
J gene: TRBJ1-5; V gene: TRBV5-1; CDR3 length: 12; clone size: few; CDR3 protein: ASSLDGSNQPQH
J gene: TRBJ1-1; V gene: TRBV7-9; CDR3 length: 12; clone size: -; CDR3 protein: ASSLQGLNTEAF
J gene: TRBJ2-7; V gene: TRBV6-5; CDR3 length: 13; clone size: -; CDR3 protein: ASSLRGTSGYEQY
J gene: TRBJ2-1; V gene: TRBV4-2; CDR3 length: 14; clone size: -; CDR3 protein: ASSPKRTSGYNEQF
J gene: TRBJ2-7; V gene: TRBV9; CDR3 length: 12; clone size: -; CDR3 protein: ASSVDVGAYEQY
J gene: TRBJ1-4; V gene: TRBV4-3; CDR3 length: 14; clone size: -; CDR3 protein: ASSQNRDRLNEKLF
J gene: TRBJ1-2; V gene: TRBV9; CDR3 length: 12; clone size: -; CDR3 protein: ASSPPGARYGYT
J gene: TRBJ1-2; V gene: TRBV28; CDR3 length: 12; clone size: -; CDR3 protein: ASSLLGGSYGYT
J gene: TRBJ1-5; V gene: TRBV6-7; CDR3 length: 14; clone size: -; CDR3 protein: ASSYGRDRSNQPQH
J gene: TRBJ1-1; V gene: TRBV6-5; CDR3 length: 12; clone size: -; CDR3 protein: ASRAGQWGTEAF
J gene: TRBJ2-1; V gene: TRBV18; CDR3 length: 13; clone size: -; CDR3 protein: ASSPLALAYNEQF
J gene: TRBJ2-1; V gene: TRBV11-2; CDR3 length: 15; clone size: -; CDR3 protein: ASSPLTTSYSYNEQF
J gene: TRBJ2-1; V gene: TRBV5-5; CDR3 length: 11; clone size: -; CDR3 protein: ASRLVGGDEQF
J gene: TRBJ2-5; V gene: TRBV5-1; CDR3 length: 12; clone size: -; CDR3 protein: ASSLNSGRETQY
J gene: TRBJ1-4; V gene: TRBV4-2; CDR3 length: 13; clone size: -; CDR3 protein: ASSSPGGAGEKLF
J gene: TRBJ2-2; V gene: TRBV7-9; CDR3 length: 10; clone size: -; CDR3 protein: ARGDWNGELF